These 27 T cell receptor beta chains were sequenced from one sample in a study of CD8 T cells in ankylosing spondylitis. TCRdb fed the 5' RACE reads into MiXCR, producing one record per CDR3 protein. The sample carries 100,000 to 150,000 distinct CDR3 sequences, around 8.5% recorded once. Sequenced: blood, either unsorted or a sorted T cell fraction (not recorded which). The receptors were sampled from a male donor with ankylosing spondylitis or in good health (not recorded which).

On this clonotype: No conserved phenylalanine or tryptophan ends this CDR3, so it is likely a read error. The chain links TRBV5-1 to TRBJ2-1; D uncertain. Germline CDR1 is SGHRS and CDR2 is YFSETQ. CDR3 length: 12 residues. CDR3 DNA sequence: TGCGCCAGAAGCTTGGCCGGAAATGAGCAGTTCTCC. It codes for CARSLAGNEQFS.

This clonotype was counted ten times or more. This rearrangement joins TRBV5-1 to TRBJ2-2; tentatively, D is TRBD1 (5 bases). The ends were cut back, 4 bases at V and 7 bases at J, with 17 bases in the middle. This CDR3 has 15 residues. Germline V lookup: CDR1 SGHRS, CDR2 YFSETQ. The CDR3 nucleotides are TGCGCCAGCAGCCCAGGGCCCTTAGGTGGCGGGGAGCTGTTTTTT. Protein sequence: CASSPGPLGGGELFF.

This clonotype has ten or more counts. The V gene is TRBV7-2, the J gene TRBJ2-7, with D perhaps being TRBD1 or TRBD2 (5 bases each). The V end lost 1 base, the J end lost 5 bases, and 15 bases lay between the germline ends. Germline V gene lookup returns CDR1 SGHTA and CDR2 FQGNSA. The CDR3 sequence is 15 residues long. The DNA for the CDR3 is TGTGCCAGCAGCTTAGGGGGTGGGGGTGCACACGAGCAGTACTTC. This translates into CASSLGGGGAHEQYF.

This clonotype was recorded at least ten times. The chain combines TRBV3-1 with TRBJ1-6; TRBD1 matches at 7 bases. The length of the CDR3 is 16 residues. In germline, CDR1 is LGHDT, CDR2 YNNKEL (reference sequence). With V trimmed by 0 bases and J by 10 bases, 9 bases remained unmatched. The CDR3 region is CASSQERPGGRSPLHF. CDR3 DNA: TGTGCCAGCAGCCAAGAGAGGCCAGGGGGAAGGTCACCCCTCCACTTT.

This clonotype was seen ten or more times. The chain uses TRBV12-3 or TRBV12-4 and TRBJ1-6; TRBD1 matches 11 bases. The length of the CDR3 is 15 residues. Germline trimming cut 3 bases from V and 9 bases from J; bases unmatched to any gene: 4. The CDR3 bases are TGTGCCAGCAGTTTTGGACAGGGGGCGAGTTCACCCCTCCACTTT. It yields the protein CASSFGQGASSPLHF.

The chain employs TRBV5-5 and TRBJ2-6; weak D call: TRBD1 (6 bases). V lost 2 bases, J lost 2 bases, and 8 bases lay in between. The germline V gene encodes CDR1 SGHKS and CDR2 YYEKEE (reference sequence). The CDR3 loop spans 15 amino acids. The DNA of the CDR3 is TGTGCCAGCAGCTTCAGGGGCGCTGGGGCCAACGTCCTGACTTTC. This encodes CASSFRGAGANVLTF.

This rearrangement joins TRBV12-3 or TRBV12-4 to TRBJ2-7; D gene ambiguous. The CDR3 covers 14 residues. With 3 bases removed from V and 0 bases from J, the gap between germline ends came to 9 bases. The CDR3 spells CASSLHGISYEQYF. The CDR3 DNA is TGTGCCAGCAGTTTGCATGGGATCTCCTACGAGCAGTACTTC.

This rearrangement joins TRBV7-6 to TRBJ2-5; D may match TRBD1 or TRBD2 (6 bases each). Germline loops: CDR1 SGHVS, CDR2 FNYEAQ. V was trimmed by 4 bases and J by 5 bases, leaving 11 bases between them. The CDR3 contains 13 residues. The DNA of the CDR3 is TGTGCCAGCAGCTCGGGGGCACGGGAGACCCAGTACTTC. This sequence encodes CASSSGARETQYF.

This clonotype occurred a few times. The chain is built from TRBV7-9 and TRBJ2-1; 10 nucleotides line up with TRBD2. Trimming took 5 bases from V and 9 from J; bases not matched to a gene: 10. Germline values: CDR1 SEHNR, CDR2 FQNEAQ (reference sequence). This CDR3 is built from 15 residues. The CDR3 DNA sequence: TGTGCCAGCAGCCCACCCCTAGCGGGAGCTGCTGAGCAGTTCTTC. It codes for CASSPPLAGAAEQFF.

This clonotype has a count of ten or more. The chain employs TRBV29-1 and TRBJ2-7; TRBD1 matches at 12 bases. Germline CDR1 and CDR2: SQVTM and ANQGSEA. Losses at the gene ends were 5 bases for V and 6 bases for J; bases not matched to a gene: 5. The CDR3 has 13 residues. CDR3 coding DNA: TGCAGCGTTTCGGGACAGGGGGCGGTCGAGCAGTACTTC. Translation gives CSVSGQGAVEQYF.

To note about this clonotype: A much larger clone lies a single base off, so this may be a read error. The chain is built from TRBV20-1 and TRBJ2-3, with 13 bases fitting TRBD2. The CDR3 covers 17 residues. The V gene end was trimmed by 7 bases and the J gene end by 3 bases; junction bases not matched to a gene: 13. CDR1 is DFQATT, CDR2 SNEGSKA, per germline (reference sequence). The CDR3, as DNA: TGCAGTGTTAGCCGCGGACTAGCGGGAGTTACGACAGATACGCAGTATTTT. It codes for CSVSRGLAGVTTDTQYF.

This clonotype was recorded at least ten times. The genes are TRBV18 and TRBJ2-2; D call uncertain. V was clipped by 4 bases and J by 6 bases, with 9 bases between them. This CDR3 is 13 amino acids long. Germline V CDR1 and CDR2: KGHSH, LQKENI. CDR3 loop: CASSLQAAGELFF. In DNA form, the CDR3 reads TGTGCCAGCTCACTTCAGGCTGCCGGGGAGCTGTTTTTT.

At least ten counts were recorded for this clonotype. The genes are TRBV6-2 or TRBV6-3 and TRBJ2-7; the match to TRBD2 covers 7 bases. CDR1 is MNHEY and CDR2 is SVGEGT in the germline V gene. J was trimmed by 2 bases and V by 2 bases; bases with no gene match: 6. This CDR3 region has 15 residues. As DNA, the CDR3 is TGTGCCAGCAGTTACCAGGCGGGAGCGCCCTACGAGCAGTACTTC. Translation gives CASSYQAGAPYEQYF.

V and J are TRBV7-6 and TRBJ2-1, with D possibly called TRBD1 or TRBD2 (5 bases each). Germline CDR1 and CDR2: SGHVS and FNYEAQ. The CDR3 totals 19 residues. V was shortened by 0 bases and J by 1 base, with 19 bases between the two germline ends. CDR3 in DNA: TGTGCCAGCAGCTTAGCGCTAGCAGGGACGGATGTTTCCTACAATGAGCAGTTCTTC. This codes for CASSLALAGTDVSYNEQFF.

Concerning this clonotype: Possible read error: a much larger clone is one base away. V gene TRBV7-6 combines with J gene TRBJ2-7; D could derive from TRBD1 or TRBD2 (5 bases each). V was cut by 2 bases and J by 0 bases, with 8 bases left in between. There are 14 residues in the CDR3. CDR1 and CDR2 from the germline V gene are SGHVS and FNYEAQ. CDR3 residues: CASSLWGISYEQYF. The DNA of the CDR3 is TGTGCCAGCAGCTTATGGGGGATCTCCTACGAGCAGTACTTC.

At least ten counts were recorded for this clonotype. The V call is TRBV20-1, the J call TRBJ2-2; 8 bases are a match to TRBD2. This CDR3 comprises 14 residues. Germline CDR1 is DFQATT and CDR2 is SNEGSKA (reference sequence). V lost 6 bases and J lost 7; bases outside the gene matches: 10. CDR3 sequence reads: CSAIREGGFGELFF. The CDR3 DNA follows: TGCAGTGCCATTCGGGAGGGAGGCTTCGGGGAGCTGTTTTTT.

This clonotype was seen a handful of times. The J gene is TRBJ2-7, the V gene TRBV7-2; D remains unclear. The CDR3 length is 13 residues. Germline CDR1 reads SGHTA; CDR2 reads FQGNSA. V lost 5 bases and J 10 bases, leaving 18 bases between the germline ends. In DNA, the CDR3 is TGTGCCAGCAGCCCCCGTATACGTGAACAACAGTACTTC. Amino acid sequence: CASSPRIREQQYF. Together with reference TRBV7-2 and TRBJ2-7, the CDR3 gives the full variable domain: GAGVSQSPSNKVTEKGKDVELRCDPISGHTALYWYRQSLGQGLEFLIYFQGNSAPDKSGLPSDRFSAERTGGSVSTLTIQRTQQEDSAVYLCASSPRIREQQYFGPGTRLTVT.

This clonotype was found many times. The chain employs TRBV20-1 and TRBJ2-7; 13 bases are shared with TRBD2. V dropped 5 bases and J dropped 5; count of bases not matched to a gene: 6. CDR1 and CDR2 (germline): DFQATT, SNEGSKA (reference sequence). The CDR3 loop spans 14 amino acids. CDR3 nucleotides: TGCAGTGCTGGCAAGACTAGCGGGAGGAACGAGCAGTACTTC. It codes for CSAGKTSGRNEQYF.

This clonotype came up many times. CDR3 DNA sequence: TGCGCCAGCAGCCAAGATGGGGACAGGCGAGATGGCTACACCTTC. Its translation is CASSQDGDRRDGYTF. V gene TRBV4-3 combines with J gene TRBJ1-2; 8 nucleotides align to TRBD1. From germline, CDR1 is LGHNA and CDR2 YSLEER. The length of the CDR3 is 15 residues. Losses at the gene ends were 0 bases for V and 6 bases for J; bases not matched to a gene: 6.

This clonotype was observed a handful of times. The chain uses TRBV18 and TRBJ2-1; 7 bases are a match to TRBD2. Germline CDR1 reads KGHSH; CDR2 reads LQKENI. V dropped 3 bases and J dropped 10; count of bases not matched to a gene: 6. This CDR3 is 13 amino acids long. CDR3 sequence: CASSPPQRGEQFF. As DNA, the CDR3 is TGTGCCAGCTCACCCCCTCAGCGGGGCGAGCAGTTCTTC.

This clonotype was recorded at least ten times. The gene calls are TRBV7-2 and TRBJ2-3; D may be TRBD2 (6 bases). Deletions cut 1 base from V and 2 bases from J, with 10 bases between. The CDR3 has 15 residues. Germline-derived CDR1 and CDR2 are SGHTA and FQGNSA. The CDR3 nucleotides read TGTGCCAGCAGCTTAGGGACTATCCCCACAGATACGCAGTATTTT. The encoded protein is CASSLGTIPTDTQYF. The whole variable domain, filled in from reference TRBV7-2 and TRBJ2-3, reads GAGVSQSPSNKVTEKGKDVELRCDPISGHTALYWYRQSLGQGLEFLIYFQGNSAPDKSGLPSDRFSAERTGGSVSTLTIQRTQQEDSAVYLCASSLGTIPTDTQYFGPGTRLTVL.

This clonotype occurred many times. The chain carries TRBV30 and TRBJ2-3; 7 nucleotides align to TRBD1. CDR1 and CDR2 (germline): GTSNPN, SVGIG (reference sequence). The CDR3 extends over 12 amino acids. V shed 0 bases and J 15 bases; nucleotides not matched to a gene: 9. CDR3 bases: TGTGCCTGGAGTGTCCCTCAGGGGGTTCCCTATTTT. Its protein product is CAWSVPQGVPYF.

The chain links TRBV10-3 to TRBJ1-4; a weak D match, TRBD1 (6 bases). Germline-derived CDR1 and CDR2 are ENHRY and SYGVKD. CDR3 length: 14 residues. V lost 6 bases and J 7 bases, leaving 15 bases between the germline ends. Here the CDR3 reads CAIRDSSSGEKLFF. The CDR3 nucleotides are TGTGCCATCAGGGACAGCTCCTCCGGTGAAAAACTGTTTTTT.

This clonotype has at least ten counts. The chain carries TRBV11-2 and TRBJ2-3, with D uncertain. The CDR3 has 15 amino acids. V dropped 1 base and J dropped 1 base, with 9 bases sitting between them. The germline V gene has CDR1 SGHAT and CDR2 FQNNGV. The chain's CDR3 is CASSLGDAGTDTQYF. The CDR3 DNA is TGTGCCAGCAGCTTAGGTGACGCGGGCACAGATACGCAGTATTTT. The full variable domain, rest sourced from reference TRBV11-2 and TRBJ2-3, is EAGVAQSPRYKIIEKRQSVAFWCNPISGHATLYWYQQILGQGPKLLIQFQNNGVVDDSQLPKDRFSAERLKGVDSTLKIQPAKLEDSAVYLCASSLGDAGTDTQYFGPGTRLTVL.

This clonotype appeared a few times. The chain has TRBV12-3 or TRBV12-4 and TRBJ2-5, with D perhaps matching TRBD1 (6 bases). CDR3 size: 16 residues. V dropped 5 bases and J dropped 5 bases, with 21 bases sitting between them. This chain's CDR3 is CASSIFGMGHMETQYF. CDR3 nucleotides: TGTGCCAGCAGTATATTTGGGATGGGACATATGGAGACCCAGTACTTC.

This clonotype was seen a few times. The chain recombines TRBV7-9 with TRBJ2-3; D might be TRBD2 (6 bases). Germline V gene lookup returns CDR1 SEHNR and CDR2 FQNEAQ (reference sequence). The CDR3 covers 15 residues. The V end lost 3 bases, the J end lost 4 bases, and 14 bases lay between the germline ends. CDR3 residues: CASSFSGVGADTQYF. CDR3 coding DNA: TGTGCCAGCAGCTTTTCGGGAGTTGGCGCAGATACGCAGTATTTT.

This clonotype occurred once. The chain recombines TRBV9 with TRBJ1-6; D is unclear. Germline values: CDR1 SGDLS, CDR2 YYNGEE. The V end lost 5 bases, the J end lost 0 bases, and 6 bases lay between the germline ends. The CDR3 contains 14 residues. This chain's CDR3 is CASRASSYNSPLHF. CDR3 in DNA: TGTGCCAGCAGGGCTAGCTCCTATAATTCACCCCTCCACTTT.